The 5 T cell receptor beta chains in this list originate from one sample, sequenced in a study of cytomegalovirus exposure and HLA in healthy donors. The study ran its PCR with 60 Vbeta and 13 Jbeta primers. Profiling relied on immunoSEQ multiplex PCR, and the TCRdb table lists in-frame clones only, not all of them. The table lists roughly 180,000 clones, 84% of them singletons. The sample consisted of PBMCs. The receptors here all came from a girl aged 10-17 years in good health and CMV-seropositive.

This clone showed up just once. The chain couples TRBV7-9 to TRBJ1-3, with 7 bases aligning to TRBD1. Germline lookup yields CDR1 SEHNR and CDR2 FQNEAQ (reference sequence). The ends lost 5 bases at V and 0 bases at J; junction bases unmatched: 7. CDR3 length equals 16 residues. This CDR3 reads CASSLTGVNSGNTIYF. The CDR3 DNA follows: TGTGCCAGCAGCCTAACAGGGGTGAACTCTGGAAACACCATATATTTT.

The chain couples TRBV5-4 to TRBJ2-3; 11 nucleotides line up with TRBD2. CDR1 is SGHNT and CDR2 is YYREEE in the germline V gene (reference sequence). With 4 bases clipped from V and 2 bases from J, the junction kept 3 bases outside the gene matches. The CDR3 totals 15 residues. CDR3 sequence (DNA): TGTGCCAGCAGCAGGGGACTAGCGGCCACAGATACGCAGTATTTT. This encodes CASSRGLAATDTQYF.

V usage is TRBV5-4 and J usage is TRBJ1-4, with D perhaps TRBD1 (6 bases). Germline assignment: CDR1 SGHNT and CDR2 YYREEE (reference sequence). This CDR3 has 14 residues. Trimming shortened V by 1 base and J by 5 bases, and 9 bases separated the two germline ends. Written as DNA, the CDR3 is TGTGCCAGCAGCTTGACAGGGTCCAATGAAAAACTGTTTTTT. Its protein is CASSLTGSNEKLFF.

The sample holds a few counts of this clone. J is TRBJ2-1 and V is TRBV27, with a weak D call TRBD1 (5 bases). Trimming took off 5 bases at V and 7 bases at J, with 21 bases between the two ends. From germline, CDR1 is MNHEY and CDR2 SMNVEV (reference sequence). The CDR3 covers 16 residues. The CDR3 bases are TGTGCCAGCAGTACCCGACAGATCCTCTCGAATAATGAGCAGTTCTTC. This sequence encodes CASSTRQILSNNEQFF.

DNA for the CDR3: TGCGCCAGCAGCATCGGGACAGACATCAACACTGAAGCTTTCTTT. Amino acids: CASSIGTDINTEAFF. The V call is TRBV5-1, the J call TRBJ1-1, with TRBD1 identical over 7 bases. V trimming: 4 bases; J trimming: 2 bases; junction bases outside the gene matches: 8. The CDR3 totals 15 residues. The V gene's germline CDR1 is SGHRS and CDR2 YFSETQ. The full variable domain, rest sourced from reference TRBV5-1 and TRBJ1-1, is KAGVTQTPRYLIKTRGQQVTLSCSPISGHRSVSWYQQTPGQGLQFLFEYFSETQRNKGNFPGRFSGRQFSNSRSEMNVSTLELGDSALYLCASSIGTDINTEAFFGQGTRLTVV.